The next 13 T cell receptor beta chains were all read from a single sample in a study of blood T cell repertoires in COVID-19. This table comes from immunoSEQ multiplex PCR, and its TCRdb copy is limited to in-frame clones, with some not included. The sample lists about 120,000 clones, around nine tenths occurring once. Source material: peripheral blood. The receptors were sampled from a woman between 50 and 59 years old with acute or convalescent COVID-19.

The V gene is TRBV4-2, the J gene TRBJ2-3; 11 bases map to TRBD2. This CDR3 contains 16 residues. V trimming: 4 bases; J trimming: 4 bases; junction bases outside the gene matches: 7. From germline, CDR1 is LGHNA and CDR2 YNFKEQ. The CDR3 region has the DNA TGTGCCAGCAGCCTAGGGACTAGCGGAACTTCAGATACGCAGTATTTT. It codes for CASSLGTSGTSDTQYF.

The chain combines TRBV6-2 or TRBV6-3 with TRBJ2-2; 7 nucleotides agree with TRBD2. Trimming removed 5 bases from V and 5 bases from J; junction bases left unmatched: 8. The germline CDR1 and CDR2 sequences are MNHEY and SVGEGT. This CDR3 comprises 15 residues. CDR3 DNA sequence: TGTGCCAGCAGTGCTCCGGGACTATTGACCGGGGAGCTGTTTTTT. Translating it yields CASSAPGLLTGELFF.

The chain is built from TRBV24-1 and TRBJ1-1, with D possibly TRBD1 on 5 matching bases. Trimming stripped 2 bases from V and 11 bases from J, with 20 bases between. Looked up from germline, CDR1 is KGHDR and CDR2 is SFDVKD. The CDR3 length is 15 residues. The CDR3 nucleotides are TGTGCCACCAGTGATTCAGGCAGGGTACCCTCTACGGCTTTCTTT. This encodes CATSDSGRVPSTAFF.

V gene TRBV19 combines with J gene TRBJ1-1, with TRBD1 matching over 7 bases. Germline lookup yields CDR1 LNHDA and CDR2 SQIVND (reference sequence). The CDR3 runs to 11 residues. The V gene end was trimmed by 6 bases and the J gene end by 10 bases; junction bases not matched to a gene: 5. The CDR3 sequence: CASRGGLGAFF. CDR3 sequence (DNA): TGTGCCAGTAGAGGGGGCCTGGGAGCTTTCTTT.

This chain connects TRBV5-1 to TRBJ2-7; weak D call: TRBD2 (6 bases). The V and J ends lost 6 bases and 0 bases respectively, with 16 bases between them. Germline V gives CDR1 SGHRS, CDR2 YFSETQ. This CDR3 region has 15 residues. Here the CDR3 reads CASTWGDRYSYEQYF. CDR3 nucleotide sequence: TGCGCCAGCACCTGGGGGGACCGCTACTCCTACGAGCAGTACTTC.

The chain carries TRBV6-5 and TRBJ1-1; 8 bases are shared with TRBD1. Germline V gene sequence: CDR1 MNHEY, CDR2 SVGAGI. J lost 6 bases, V lost 5 bases, and 8 bases had no gene match. The CDR3 runs 14 residues. CDR3 residues: CASSPTGGYSEAFF. In DNA, the CDR3 is TGTGCCAGCAGTCCAACAGGGGGGTACTCTGAAGCTTTCTTT.

V gene TRBV13 combines with J gene TRBJ2-1, with 7 bases that match TRBD1. V lost 5 bases to trimming and J lost 6 bases; unmatched junction nucleotides: 16. Germline CDR1 is PRHDT and CDR2 is FYEKMQ (reference sequence). This CDR3 contains 17 residues. This chain's CDR3 is CASSAYQGGWSVNEQFF. The DNA for the CDR3 is TGTGCCAGCAGCGCGTACCAAGGGGGCTGGTCAGTCAATGAGCAGTTCTTC.

The chain joins TRBV9 to TRBJ2-7, with TRBD1 as a possible D gene (6 bases). Trimming cost V 3 bases and J 5 bases, with 18 bases left between them. The CDR3 has 15 residues. Per the germline V gene, CDR1 is SGDLS and CDR2 is YYNGEE. CDR3 region: CASSAGQGTFHEQYF. The CDR3 nucleotides read TGTGCCAGCAGCGCTGGTCAAGGGACATTCCACGAGCAGTACTTC.

This chain joins TRBV5-1 and TRBJ2-2; TRBD1 agrees at 9 bases. The CDR3 loop spans 16 amino acids. The germline V gene has CDR1 SGHRS and CDR2 YFSETQ. The ends lost 4 bases at V and 5 bases at J; junction bases unmatched: 9. The CDR3, as DNA: TGCGCCAGCAGCCCCACAGGGGGCAAGTATACCGGGGAGCTGTTTTTT. It translates to CASSPTGGKYTGELFF.

This chain links TRBV18 with TRBJ2-7; 7 nucleotides agree with TRBD2. V shed 0 bases, J shed 7 bases, and the junction held 12 bases outside the gene matches. From germline, CDR1 is KGHSH and CDR2 LQKENI. This CDR3 spans 16 amino acids. CDR3 DNA sequence: TGTGCCAGCTCACCACCGTTGACTAGCCTTAATGAAGAGCAGTACTTC. Translated: CASSPPLTSLNEEQYF.

This chain links TRBV5-1 with TRBJ1-2, with TRBD1 identical over 10 bases. There are 14 residues in the CDR3. CDR1 and CDR2 (germline): SGHRS, YFSETQ. The trim removed 6 bases at V and 5 bases at J, leaving 7 bases unmatched. This chain's CDR3 is CASTLGGQGYGYTF. The DNA for the CDR3 is TGCGCCAGCACCCTGGGGGGACAGGGGTATGGCTACACCTTC. Filled out from reference TRBV5-1 and TRBJ1-2, the complete variable domain reads KAGVTQTPRYLIKTRGQQVTLSCSPISGHRSVSWYQQTPGQGLQFLFEYFSETQRNKGNFPGRFSGRQFSNSRSEMNVSTLELGDSALYLCASTLGGQGYGYTFGSGTRLTVV.

This chain connects TRBV12-5 to TRBJ2-3, with TRBD1 matching over 8 bases. J was trimmed by 1 base and V by 7 bases; bases with no gene match: 10. This CDR3 is built from 16 residues. Germline CDR1 and CDR2: LGHNT and FRNRAP. The CDR3 reads CASAIDRGGGTDTQYF. CDR3 sequence (DNA): TGTGCTAGTGCAATTGACAGGGGCGGGGGCACAGATACGCAGTATTTT.

The CDR3 DNA reads TGTGCCAGCAGTGAAAGTGTTAGCGGGGCTGAAGAGACCCAGTACTTC. It yields the protein CASSESVSGAEETQYF. The V and J genes are TRBV2 and TRBJ2-5; TRBD2 matches at 8 bases. Losses at the gene ends were 2 bases for V and 3 bases for J; bases not matched to a gene: 8. This CDR3 is built from 16 residues. Germline-derived CDR1 and CDR2 are SNHLY and FYNNEI.